This TCR beta chain was profiled in a study of shared clonotypes between healthy human individuals. Findings and limits, study-wide: Against clonotypes common to all four donors, non-shared ones had lower generation probabilities.

This CDR3 spans 14 amino acids. The V end was cut by 5 bases, the J end by 5 bases, with 14 bases between. Germline V lookup: CDR1 SEHNR, CDR2 FQNEAQ (reference sequence). The repertoire was sequenced with immunoSEQ multiplex PCR; TCRdb's copy has only in-frame clones and lacks some. Among 550,000 to 850,000 clones listed, 74% were seen once. This clone has just one count. Its antigen is not known. The chain has TRBV7-9 and TRBJ2-3; D is possibly TRBD2 (5 bases). The specimen sequenced was memory CD4+ T cells sorted from blood. Subset of the sample: CD45RA-negative fraction. This sequence was found in a woman aged 25-40 years in good health. CDR3 nucleotides: TGTGCCAGCAGCCCTTTTTCAGAGGGAGATACGCAGTATTTT. Translating gives CASSPFSEGDTQYF.